This T cell receptor (beta chain) is from a study of blood T cells in healthy people across ages. Next came a second PCR, run for about 7 to 12 cycles, which used a sample-barcoded 5' primer along with a J-beta primer mix. MiXCR was run by TCRdb on the 5' RACE reads, yielding one entry per CDR3 protein. The table has about 1.5 million distinct CDR3 sequences, 42% seen once; the top ten hold approximately 7.9%. Germline lookup yields CDR1 SGHTA and CDR2 FQGTGA. The ends lost 2 bases at V and 3 bases at J; junction bases unmatched: 6. This CDR3 has 16 residues. The J gene is TRBJ2-3, the V gene TRBV7-3; TRBD2 matches 9 bases. The clonotype comes from a woman in her late teens or twenties in good health. Source material: blood. The CDR3 bases are TGTGCCAGCAGCTTAGCGGGGGGGGTCCCGACAGATACGCAGTATTTT. Its translation is CASSLAGGVPTDTQYF.